Below are 21 T cell receptor beta chains sequenced from a single sample in a study of a mutant IDH1 vaccine in newly diagnosed glioma. No antigens are known for them. Specified time point: week 11, during vaccination. With topical imiquimod, each dose of the vaccine consisted of 300 ug of mutant IDH1 20-mer peptide. Sequencing was performed with immunoSEQ multiplex PCR; in TCRdb, only in-frame clones are kept and a portion is missing. The profile shows some 120,000 clones, around 77% of them singletons. The material sequenced was PBMCs, taken from a glioma patient whose treatment included an IDH1 peptide vaccine. The receptor source for this set is a man aged 40-55 years with glioma.

The chain links TRBV4-1 to TRBJ1-2; D gene uncertain. Germline-derived CDR1 and CDR2 are MGHRA and YSYEKL. CDR3 length equals 14 residues. Trimming removed 0 bases at V and 4 bases at J, with 9 bases between. The CDR3 nucleotides are TGCGCCAGCAGCCAAGACCACAGCATCTATGGCTACACCTTC. As protein: CASSQDHSIYGYTF.

V gene TRBV29-1 combines with J gene TRBJ2-3, with D perhaps TRBD2 (5 bases). The CDR3 contains 15 residues. Germline V gene data show CDR1 as SQVTM and CDR2 as ANQGSEA. V lost 4 bases and J 4 bases, leaving 18 bases between the germline ends. Here the CDR3 DNA reads TGCAGCGTTGGAACCGGGGATAGTTTAGCAGATACGCAGTATTTT. The encoded protein is CSVGTGDSLADTQYF.

The chain joins TRBV6-5 to TRBJ2-3, with TRBD1 matching over 8 bases. This CDR3 comprises 16 residues. The V gene's germline CDR1 is MNHEY and CDR2 SVGAGI. Trimming removed 0 bases from V and 5 bases from J; junction bases left unmatched: 7. The CDR3 region has the DNA TGTGCCAGCAGTTACTCTGGGACAGGAGTGGGAGATACGCAGTATTTT. Translating gives CASSYSGTGVGDTQYF.

This clone was seen just once. V and J are TRBV7-2 and TRBJ2-1, with 13 bases identical to TRBD2. CDR1 and CDR2 (germline): SGHTA, FQGNSA. This CDR3 has 14 residues. The ends lost 7 bases at V and 12 bases at J; junction bases unmatched: 9. The chain's CDR3 is CASILPGTSGAQFF. In DNA, the CDR3 is TGTGCCAGCATTCTTCCAGGGACTAGCGGGGCGCAGTTCTTC.

V is TRBV5-1 and J is TRBJ2-7, with 7 bases fitting TRBD1. This CDR3 comprises 15 residues. Germline V lookup: CDR1 SGHRS, CDR2 YFSETQ. The J segment lost 0 bases and the V segment lost 3 bases, leaving 6 bases of the junction unmatched. The CDR3 DNA sequence: TGCGCCAGCAGCTCCCATAGGACAGGCTCCTACGAGCAGTACTTC. Protein product: CASSSHRTGSYEQYF.

Comment on this clone: Sequence at one end of the junction differs from germline and may be a read error. The chain has TRBV29-1 and TRBJ1-2, with D perhaps TRBD1 (6 bases). This CDR3 has 14 residues. CDR1 is SQVTM, CDR2 ANQGSEA, per germline. The DNA of the CDR3 is TGCGGCGTTGACCGCGAGGGGGGATCCGAGGCCTACACCTTC. Amino acid sequence: CGVDREGGSEAYTF.

The count of this clone is one. This rearrangement joins TRBV4-2 to TRBJ2-5; 11 nucleotides match TRBD2. The germline gives CDR1 LGHNA, CDR2 YNFKEQ. Unmatched junction bases numbered 7, after V lost 0 bases and J lost 7 bases. This CDR3 is 16 amino acids long. The CDR3 sequence is CASSQDLAGGRGTQYF. CDR3 DNA: TGTGCCAGCAGCCAAGATTTAGCGGGGGGGCGCGGGACCCAGTACTTC.

This clone showed up just a few times. J is TRBJ2-5 and V is TRBV9; D perhaps matches TRBD1 (6 bases). The CDR3 is made up of 14 amino acids. CDR1 and CDR2 (germline): SGDLS, YYNGEE. V gave up 4 bases and J gave up 2 bases, with 12 bases separating them. The CDR3 region has the DNA TGTGCCAGCAGCCCCATGGGGGCACAAGAGACCCAGTACTTC. Translation gives CASSPMGAQETQYF.

This sequence joins TRBV14 and TRBJ1-6, with a tentative D call TRBD1 (5 bases). The CDR3 contains 15 residues. Germline V CDR1 and CDR2: SGHDN, FVKESK. V was shortened by 2 bases and J by 4 bases, with 9 bases between the two germline ends. The CDR3 nucleotides are TGTGCCAGCAGCCAAATTCGACAGTATAATTCACCCCTCCACTTT. Its protein is CASSQIRQYNSPLHF.

The chain carries TRBV5-4 and TRBJ2-2, with 14 bases matching TRBD2. The CDR3 totals 15 residues. Germline V gives CDR1 SGHNT, CDR2 YYREEE (reference sequence). V trimming: 4 bases; J trimming: 11 bases; junction bases outside the gene matches: 7. The CDR3 spells CASSPPGLAGVELFF. In DNA, the CDR3 is TGTGCCAGCAGCCCCCCGGGACTAGCGGGGGTCGAGCTGTTTTTT.

The chain uses TRBV19 and TRBJ2-5; 9 bases agree with TRBD1. V shed 7 bases and J 3 bases; nucleotides not matched to a gene: 9. CDR3 size: 15 residues. CDR1 LNHDA and CDR2 SQIVND come from the germline V gene (reference sequence). The CDR3 protein is CASKIGQGNEETQYF. CDR3 DNA sequence: TGTGCCAGTAAAATTGGACAGGGGAATGAAGAGACCCAGTACTTC.

This clone was picked up a small number of times. The rearrangement links TRBV5-1 to TRBJ2-7; 7 bases align to TRBD2. CDR1 SGHRS and CDR2 YFSETQ come from the germline V gene. The CDR3 is made up of 15 amino acids. J lost 1 base, V lost 0 bases, and 4 bases had no gene match. CDR3 in amino acids: CASSLELAPSYEQYF. DNA of the CDR3: TGCGCCAGCAGCTTGGAACTAGCGCCTTCCTACGAGCAGTACTTC.

The rearrangement joins TRBV27 to TRBJ2-1; D gene uncertain. The V end lost 0 bases, the J end lost 6 bases, and 9 bases lay between the germline ends. This CDR3 region has 14 residues. Germline CDR1 is MNHEY and CDR2 is SMNVEV (reference sequence). CDR3 in DNA: TGTGCCAGCAGTTTATCGCCTCCAAGCAATGAGCAGTTCTTC. Translation: CASSLSPPSNEQFF.

This sequence joins TRBV7-9 and TRBJ1-2, with 9 bases lining up with TRBD1. Germline trimming cut 2 bases from V and 8 bases from J; bases unmatched to any gene: 9. Germline V CDR1 and CDR2: SEHNR, FQNEAQ (reference sequence). This CDR3 contains 15 residues. This CDR3 reads CASSLWGQGLEGYTF. In nucleotides, the CDR3 is TGTGCCAGCAGCTTATGGGGACAGGGACTTGAGGGCTACACCTTC.

The DNA for the CDR3 is TGTGCTAGTGGTCCCCGTTTTAGCAATCAGCCCCAGCATTTT. Encoded protein: CASGPRFSNQPQHF. The chain has TRBV12-5 and TRBJ1-5; D is uncertain. With 5 bases removed from V and 0 bases from J, the gap between germline ends came to 8 bases. This CDR3 region has 14 residues. Germline CDR1 and CDR2: LGHNT and FRNRAP. The entire variable domain, with the rest obtained from reference TRBV12-5 and TRBJ1-5, is as follows: DARVTQTPRHKVTEMGQEVTMRCQPILGHNTVFWYRQTMMQGLELLAYFRNRAPLDDSGMPKDRFSAEMPDATLATLKIQPSEPRDSAVYFCASGPRFSNQPQHFGDGTRLSIL.

This clone was seen a few times. The gene calls are TRBV19 and TRBJ1-6, with TRBD1 as a possible D gene (5 bases). From germline, CDR1 is LNHDA and CDR2 SQIVND (reference sequence). Between the trimmed V and J ends, which lost 4 bases and 10 bases, there was a span of 11 bases. This CDR3 has 13 amino acids. The CDR3 sequence: CASSTMTESPLHF. The CDR3 nucleotides read TGTGCCAGTAGTACCATGACAGAATCACCCCTCCACTTT.

This chain links TRBV10-3 with TRBJ2-7; tentatively, D is TRBD1 (6 bases). CDR3 length: 13 residues. Germline-derived CDR1 and CDR2 are ENHRY and SYGVKD. V was trimmed by 8 bases and J by 0 bases, leaving 11 bases between them. The DNA of the CDR3 is TGTGCCATCGCCCAGGGGTACTCCTACGAGCAGTACTTC. Its protein is CAIAQGYSYEQYF.

This clone was seen a handful of times. The chain employs TRBV9 and TRBJ1-3, with D hard to call. The CDR3 extends over 13 amino acids. CDR1 and CDR2 (germline): SGDLS, YYNGEE. V was shortened by 2 bases and J by 2 bases, with 5 bases between the two germline ends. DNA of the CDR3: TGTGCCAGCAGCGTGGGGACTGGAAACACCATATATTTT. Translated: CASSVGTGNTIYF.

The sample holds a few counts of this clone. This chain connects TRBV11-2 to TRBJ1-6; D perhaps matches TRBD1 (5 bases). With 2 bases removed from V and 4 bases from J, the gap between germline ends came to 9 bases. This CDR3 spans 15 amino acids. Germline CDR1 is SGHAT and CDR2 is FQNNGV. CDR3 nucleotides: TGTGCCAGCAGCTTAATGGGGGATTATAATTCACCCCTCCACTTT. Translation gives CASSLMGDYNSPLHF.

The CDR3 region has the DNA TGCGCCAGCAGCCAAGAAGGCCTAGCGGCCTACACCGGGGAGCTGTTTTTT. Its protein is CASSQEGLAAYTGELFF. This sequence joins TRBV4-3 and TRBJ2-2, with 7 bases that match TRBD2. The trim removed 0 bases at V and 3 bases at J, leaving 7 bases unmatched. This CDR3 spans 17 amino acids. The germline V gene has CDR1 LGHNA and CDR2 YSLEER.

CDR3 sequence reads: CASSPRRLAGGPGEQYF. As DNA, the CDR3 is TGTGCCAGCAGCCCGCGCCGACTAGCGGGGGGGCCAGGGGAGCAGTACTTC. The chain links TRBV13 to TRBJ2-7, with TRBD2 matching over 14 bases. CDR3 length: 17 amino acids. Germline-derived CDR1 and CDR2 are PRHDT and FYEKMQ (reference sequence). The V and J ends lost 5 bases and 7 bases, in that order; junction bases with no gene match: 13. Combining the CDR3 with reference TRBV13 and TRBJ2-7 gives the whole variable domain AAGVIQSPRHLIKEKRETATLKCYPIPRHDTVYWYQQGPGQDPQFLISFYEKMQSDKGSIPDRFSAQQFSDYHSELNMSSLELGDSALYFCASSPRRLAGGPGEQYFGPGTRLTVT.